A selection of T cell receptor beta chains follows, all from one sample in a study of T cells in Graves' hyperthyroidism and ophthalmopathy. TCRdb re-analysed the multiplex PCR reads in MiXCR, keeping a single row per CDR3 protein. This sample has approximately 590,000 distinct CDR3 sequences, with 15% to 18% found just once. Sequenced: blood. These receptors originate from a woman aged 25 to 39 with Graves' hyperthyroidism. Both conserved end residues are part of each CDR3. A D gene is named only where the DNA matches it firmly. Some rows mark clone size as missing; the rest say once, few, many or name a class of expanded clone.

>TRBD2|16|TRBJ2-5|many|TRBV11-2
CASSLGTSGSMETQYF
TGTGCCAGCAGCTTAGGGACTAGCGGGAGTATGGAGACCCAGTACTTC
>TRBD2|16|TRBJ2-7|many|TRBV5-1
CASSATGTSGIYEQYF
TGCGCCAGCAGCGCCACCGGGACTAGCGGGATCTACGAGCAGTACTTC
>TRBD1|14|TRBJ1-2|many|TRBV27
CASSSYRGAYGYTF
TGTGCCAGCAGTTCATACAGGGGTGCCTATGGCTACACCTTC
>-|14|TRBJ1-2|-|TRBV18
CASSPMGKSDGYTF
TGTGCCAGCTCACCAATGGGGAAGTCGGATGGCTACACCTTC
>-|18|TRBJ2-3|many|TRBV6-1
CASSYALIRDFATDTQYF
TGTGCCAGCAGTTACGCTCTTATTAGGGACTTTGCCACAGATACGCAGTATTTT
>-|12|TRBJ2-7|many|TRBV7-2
CASSLSRYEQYF
TGTGCCAGCAGTCTTTCGCGCTACGAGCAGTACTTC
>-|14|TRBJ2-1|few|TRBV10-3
CAISPRLTSNEQFF
TGTGCCATCAGTCCTAGACTGACTAGCAATGAGCAGTTCTTC
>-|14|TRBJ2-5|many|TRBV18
CASSPPSSQETQYF
TGTGCCAGCTCACCACCTAGCAGCCAAGAGACCCAGTACTTC
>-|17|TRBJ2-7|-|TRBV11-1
CASSPDSTPSRSYEQYF
TGTGCCAGCAGCCCAGACTCGACTCCATCTCGGTCCTACGAGCAGTACTTC
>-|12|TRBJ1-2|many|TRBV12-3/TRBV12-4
CASSSDIYGYTF
TGTGCCAGCAGTTCGGACATCTATGGCTACACCTTC
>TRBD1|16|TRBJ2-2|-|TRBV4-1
CASSQDRGKNTGELFF
TGCGCCAGCAGCCAAGACAGGGGGAAAAACACCGGGGAGCTGTTTTTT
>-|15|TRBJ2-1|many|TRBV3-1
CASSQDIPRYNEQFF
TGTGCCAGCAGCCAAGACATCCCTCGCTACAATGAGCAGTTCTTC
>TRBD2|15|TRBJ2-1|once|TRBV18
CASSPPILAADEQFF
TGTGCCAGCTCACCACCTATACTAGCGGCAGATGAGCAGTTCTTC
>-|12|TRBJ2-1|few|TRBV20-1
CSARGGVYEQFF
TGCAGTGCTAGAGGGGGGGTATATGAGCAGTTCTTC